This T cell receptor beta chain was sequenced during a study of cytomegalovirus exposure and HLA in healthy donors (dated by TCRdb to about 2017). General notes on the study: An earlier analysis of roughly 500 of the donors reported approximately 300 Gb of sequence data and around 120 million unique TCR beta sequences obtained from some 200 million T cells. Four or five DR-DQ haplotypes were treated as single units for association and clustering because of strong linkage in the cohort. Roughly 300 gigabases of sequencing data and approximately 93 million unique TCR sequences were included in an early release covering roughly 700 HLA-typed donors. A later genetic analysis took genome-wide SNP genotypes for about 65% of the 666 donors and used that subset as a discovery cohort. In a later analysis, previously published TCR beta repertoires from 550 to 700 donors were re-analyzed and high-resolution HLA genotyping was added so that TCR occurrence patterns could be studied. To predict cytomegalovirus infection status, the study combined high-throughput TCR immunosequencing, statistical association of individual TCRs with disease status, and machine learning. Donor age, sex, ethnicity and CMV serostatus were compiled alongside the repertoire data. Of the roughly 400 genotyped donors, over 70% fell in the genetic ancestry cluster associated with self-reported Caucasian donors. An earlier analysis of nearly 600 of the donors applied high-throughput TCR beta sequencing to assess whether each TCR beta V gene segment acted as functional or pseudogenic. Along with the approximately 670-subject first cohort, a separate validation cohort of over 90 different subjects was used. All discovery cohort repertoires had been generated on a single sequencing platform. HLA typing covered class I and class II loci at four-digit resolution. The study aimed to test whether cataloging public T cell receptors could reveal signatures of past pathogen exposure. Using immunosequencing, the study profiled T cell repertoires from 550 to 750 subjects and related those repertoires to cytomegalovirus serostatus. On average, approximately 250,000 unique TCR beta nucleotide sequences were sequenced per donor among some 430 genotyped donors of the cohort, with roughly a sixth of those sequences being non-productive. Rather than using new phenotypic data, the later analysis identified candidate immune exposures from TCR beta sequences and from how often those sequences occurred across donors. Typing coverage varied by locus: about 629-640 donors for A, B, C, DRB1 and DQB1; some 520 for DQA1; over 600 for DPA1; 450 to 480 for DPB1. The paper as a whole reports these results and caveats: A few of the identified cytomegalovirus-associated TCR beta chains were confirmed in vitro to be specific for cytomegalovirus antigens. According to a later analysis, most CMV-associated TCR beta chains appeared to be HLA-restricted, and the HLA associations seemed to be driven largely by CMV exposure. The classifier was reported to diagnose cytomegalovirus status with high specificity and sensitivity in both the original cohort and the validation cohort. While some public TCRs were present in many individuals, most TCR sequences turned up only very rarely across donors. Linkage disequilibrium might explain the correlated functional status among segregating V segments, but an unknown experimental factor could not be excluded. An association between a missense DCLRE1C variant and V-gene and J-gene trimming of TCR beta chains was found in a later genetic analysis and replicated in an independent cohort. This cohort had only TCR beta chains sequenced, and the lack of alpha or paired-chain data limited which features could be detected. The only immune exposure information available for the cohort was CMV serostatus. Compared with equally common non-associated chains, HLA-associated TCR beta chains in a later analysis were more clonally expanded and had lower generation probabilities. Because the 87-base-pair reads could not distinguish some IMGT-functional V segments, including TRBV6-2 and TRBV6-3, those segments were excluded. A cluster of highly shared sequence variants was judged likely to be a technical artifact of the sequencing pipeline. A further reported finding was that TCR beta sequences accurately predicted the HLA-A and HLA-B alleles for most subjects in the first cohort. According to a later analysis, parvovirus B19, influenza, CMV and Epstein-Barr virus appeared linked to several top co-occurrence clusters. Because some donors lacked HLA typing at each locus, the association tests relied only on the typed subset. The authors suggested that the approach could potentially be extended to other disease states and immunological phenotypes. Because counts were too low, about 15 rarely observed V segments, including chromosome 9 orphons, were left out of the earlier analysis of about 500 of the donors. Sequencing depth was assumed to be roughly uniform across donors in the presence/absence analyses, though that assumption may not hold. The study listed 150 to 200 TCR beta chains as associated with cytomegalovirus. When HLA alleles, especially DR and DQ, strongly co-occurred, TCR associations were difficult to assign to individual alleles. A later analysis associated 16,951 TCR beta sequences with specific HLA alleles at a false discovery rate of 0.05. A later analysis found that TCR association rates varied across HLA loci, with DRB1 alleles showing the most associated TCRs and HLA-C alleles the fewest. Compared with the approximately 670-donor mean, donors in an Asian-associated ancestry cluster had fewer N-insertions in productive TCRs, according to a later genetic analysis. In an earlier analysis of some 500 of the donors, most TCR beta V segments appeared in productive rearrangements about 87% or about 30% of the time, broadly matching IMGT annotations.

Receptors were amplified or captured by the immunoSEQ multiplex PCR assay. For the multiplex PCR, a mixture combining 60 forward primers for TCR Vbeta segments and 13 reverse primers for TCR Jbeta segments was used. Amplification of the CDR3 region of rearranged TCR beta genes was performed with a multiplex PCR assay on genomic DNA. On the Illumina HiSeq System, the amplified TCR beta libraries were sequenced as 87-base-pair reads. For the original study's pipeline: Across the 670 or so repertoires, a later analysis counted some 80 million unique TCR beta chains, roughly 11 million of which were shared by at least two donors. Raw reads were error-corrected and collapsed into unique sequences with a nearest-neighbor algorithm that merged closely related sequences to remove PCR and sequencing errors. V, D and J gene segments were assigned by aligning CDR3 sequences to IMGT reference sequences. For a sequence to be retained, at least a six-nucleotide match to both a V gene segment and a J gene segment was required. Rearrangements were called productive when the CDR3 lacked stop codons and stayed in frame with V and J; all others were non-productive. Following IMGT convention, CDR3 was defined as the stretch from the second conserved V-encoded cysteine to the conserved J-encoded phenylalanine. In an earlier analysis of approximately 590 of the donors, sequences lacking an unambiguous match to a single V gene segment were excluded. In an earlier analysis of several hundred of the donors, V segments were called functional above 56.7% productive rearrangements and were called segregating when the between-donor standard deviation exceeded 5%. A statistical classification framework was built for diagnosing cytomegalovirus status from the catalog of TCR beta chain sequences. In a later analysis, TCR nucleotide sequences were compared against IMGT/GENE-DB human TR gene sequences so that V and J genes could be assigned. The TCRdist pipeline was used in a later analysis to assign CDR3 sequences and most-parsimonious VDJ recombination scenarios. In a later analysis, each TCR beta chain was defined by its CDR3 amino acid sequence together with its V-gene family, and reads without a unique V-gene family were excluded. As a way to deal with suspected cross-contamination and a sequencing artifact, a later analysis dropped roughly 620 nucleotide sequences that were highly shared and had low generation probability. In a later analysis, a clonal expansion index was calculated for each public chain from normalized within-repertoire ranks of inferred template counts. In a later analysis, generation probabilities were computed with a VDJ recombination model fitted to out-of-frame rearrangements, and the resulting probabilities were checked against IGoR. In a later analysis, TCR-TCR, TCR-HLA and TCR-CMV co-occurrence was scored with hypergeometric tests, and a repertoire-size bias correction was applied to TCR pairs. False discovery rates were estimated in a later analysis by permuting HLA or CMV assignments 20 times. A later analysis grouped co-occurring TCRs with DBSCAN, adding TCRdist sequence similarity when clustering within HLA-allele-positive subsets. Co-occurrence clustering excluded repertoires with fewer than 30,000 or more than 120,000 public chains, plus five with anomalous nucleotide sharing. Not all clones reach the TCRdb copy of this immuneACCESS table, which keeps in-frame sequences only. Checked studies attribute under half of the gap to unresolved V genes and leave the rest unexplained. Clone size and V and J calls were adopted from that table, with D and trimming inferred from the DNA. Recorded for this sample are about 120,000 clones; over 50% of them occurred a single time. Together, the top ten hold under 9% of the sample.

Of note for this clone: The target of this receptor is not known. Base qualities are not provided; no much larger clone lies one nucleotide away.

In total, approximately 690 healthy bone marrow donors made up the cohort. All cohort members were sampled while nominally healthy, although unrecorded immune exposures were likely present. The donor tested CMV seropositive, placing the donor among the 250 to 300 seropositive members of the cohort. A peripheral blood sample was collected from each donor, and TCR beta sequencing was performed on peripheral blood mononuclear cells. The Qiagen DNeasy Blood Extraction Kit was used to extract genomic DNA from the blood cell samples. For this chain, trimming is 0 bases at the V end and 0 bases at the J end, and the number of junction bases without a gene match is 11. The CDR3, from cysteine to phenylalanine, totals 19 residues. Of the read, only the CDR3 DNA is kept; its 57 bases are in frame from base 1. The germline V gene supplies CDR1 SGHAT and CDR2 FQNNGV.

This receptor chain uses TRBV11-2 and TRBJ2-3; 8 central nucleotides agree with TRBD2. Sequenced input: PBMCs. The receptor was derived from a woman aged 40 to 55 in good health and CMV-seropositive. This receptor has the CDR3 CASSLDRYSGDTSTDTQYF. DNA sequence: TGTGCCAGCAGCTTAGATCGATATAGCGGGGACACTAGCACAGATACGCAGTATTTT. The full variable domain, completed from the reference TRBV11-2 and TRBJ2-3 proteins outside the CDR3, reads EAGVAQSPRYKIIEKRQSVAFWCNPISGHATLYWYQQILGQGPKLLIQFQNNGVVDDSQLPKDRFSAERLKGVDSTLKIQPAKLEDSAVYLCASSLDRYSGDTSTDTQYFGPGTRLTVL.